The 24 T cell receptor beta chains presented below share a single source sample, sequenced in a study of blood T cell repertoires in COVID-19. Produced via immunoSEQ multiplex PCR; TCRdb's table is partial and in-frame only. The profile shows over 45,000 clones, less than 90% of them singletons. What was sequenced was peripheral blood. These receptors were taken from a man older than 75 in a cohort sampled during active COVID-19.

This clone was counted once. This chain joins TRBV12-5 and TRBJ1-5; the match to TRBD1 covers 8 bases. Germline loops: CDR1 LGHNT, CDR2 FRNRAP. CDR3 length: 16 amino acids. The J segment lost 6 bases and the V segment lost 1 base, leaving 8 bases of the junction unmatched. The CDR3 sequence is CASGLASGQVSQPQHF. CDR3 nucleotide sequence: TGTGCTAGTGGTTTGGCGTCGGGACAGGTCAGTCAGCCCCAGCATTTT.

V is TRBV6-5 and J is TRBJ2-1, with 10 positions matching TRBD1. The CDR3 has 11 amino acids. The germline V gene encodes CDR1 MNHEY and CDR2 SVGAGI. J lost 16 bases, V lost 6 bases, and 6 bases had no gene match. CDR3 coding DNA: TGTGCCAGCAGATCCGGGACAGGGGTCTTCTTC. It specifies CASRSGTGVFF.

The chain carries TRBV7-3 and TRBJ2-7, with TRBD2 identical over 9 bases. Per the germline V gene, CDR1 is SGHTA and CDR2 is FQGTGA. The V segment lost 5 bases and the J segment 5 bases; nucleotides outside the gene matches: 13. The CDR3 length is 16 residues. The CDR3 reads CASSPGGSGSQHEQYF. The DNA for the CDR3 is TGTGCCAGCAGCCCCGGGGGTAGCGGGAGTCAACACGAGCAGTACTTC.

This rearrangement joins TRBV6-6 to TRBJ2-5; D unresolved. The V and J ends lost 2 bases and 5 bases respectively, with 6 bases between them. This CDR3 comprises 12 residues. Germline lookup yields CDR1 MNHNY and CDR2 SVGAGI (reference sequence). In DNA, the CDR3 is TGTGCCAGCAGTTACGAGGTGGAGACCCAGTACTTC. Protein sequence: CASSYEVETQYF.

The chain recombines TRBV19 with TRBJ1-1; D is uncertain. Germline assignment: CDR1 LNHDA and CDR2 SQIVND (reference sequence). The CDR3 runs to 14 residues. Trimming took 3 bases from V and 4 from J, leaving 12 bases between them. CDR3 DNA sequence: TGTGCCAGTAGTATCCAGCGTATGGGCACTGAAGCTTTCTTT. It translates to CASSIQRMGTEAFF. The full variable domain, its missing parts supplied by reference TRBV19 and TRBJ1-1, is DGGITQSPKYLFRKEGQNVTLSCEQNLNHDAMYWYRQDPGQGLRLIYYSQIVNDFQKGDIAEGYSVSREKKESFPLTVTSAQKNPTAFYLCASSIQRMGTEAFFGQGTRLTVV.

This clone was seen only once. The V call is TRBV5-1, the J call TRBJ2-3; possible D gene TRBD1, 5 bases. Trimming took off 5 bases at V and 0 bases at J, with 13 bases between the two ends. Germline V CDR1 and CDR2: SGHRS, YFSETQ. The CDR3 consists of 15 residues. The CDR3 protein is CASRQMTASTDTQYF. The CDR3 DNA follows: TGCGCCAGCAGACAAATGACAGCCAGCACAGATACGCAGTATTTT.

The V call is TRBV2, the J call TRBJ2-1; weak D call: TRBD1 (6 bases). Germline assignment: CDR1 SNHLY and CDR2 FYNNEI. This CDR3 has 16 residues. V was pared by 6 bases and J by 0 bases, with 15 bases between. DNA for the CDR3: TGTGCCAGCAGCCCGGCCCAGGGGAGCTCCTACAATGAGCAGTTCTTC. Translation: CASSPAQGSSYNEQFF.

This clone has a single count. The gene calls are TRBV19 and TRBJ2-3, with a weak D call TRBD2 (5 bases). The V gene's germline CDR1 is LNHDA and CDR2 SQIVND (reference sequence). Trimming stripped 5 bases from V and 0 bases from J, with 9 bases between. There are 14 residues in the CDR3. The CDR3 sequence: CASSVGVSTDTQYF. In nucleotides, the CDR3 is TGTGCCAGTAGTGTCGGGGTTAGCACAGATACGCAGTATTTT.

The chain is built from TRBV4-1 and TRBJ1-4; TRBD1 matches 9 bases. Germline-derived CDR1 and CDR2 are MGHRA and YSYEKL. This CDR3 comprises 17 residues. After removal of 8 bases from V and 0 bases from J, the junction contained 10 bases not matched to a gene. CDR3 sequence (DNA): TGCGCCAGCCGGGGGACAGGGAGATTAGCAACTAATGAAAAACTGTTTTTT. Its protein product is CASRGTGRLATNEKLFF.

Written as DNA, the CDR3 is TGTGCCAGCAGCCCAGGGACAGGGTTCCAAAAACTGTTTTTT. Translating gives CASSPGTGFQKLFF. The V call is TRBV7-9, the J call TRBJ1-4; 9 bases align to TRBD1. The CDR3 is 14 amino acids. The germline CDR1 and CDR2 sequences are SEHNR and FQNEAQ (reference sequence). Trimming at V came to 5 bases and at J to 9 bases, leaving 7 bases not matched to a gene.

This chain connects TRBV3-1 (or the pseudogene TRBV3-2) to TRBJ1-5; 9 bases agree with TRBD1. The CDR3 covers 13 residues. V was clipped by 4 bases and J by 5 bases; unmatched bases: 0. From germline, CDR1 is LGHDT and CDR2 YNNKEL (reference sequence). The CDR3 DNA reads TGTGCCAGCAGCCGGACAGGGGATCAGCCCCAGCATTTT. It specifies CASSRTGDQPQHF.

This chain links TRBV11-2 with TRBJ2-7; 9 nucleotides agree with TRBD2. Per the germline V gene, CDR1 is SGHAT and CDR2 is FQNNGV. Trimming removed 1 base from V and 2 bases from J; junction bases left unmatched: 3. The CDR3 covers 15 residues. CDR3 in amino acids: CASSLGSSGAYEQYF. In DNA, the CDR3 is TGTGCCAGCAGCTTAGGGTCTAGCGGGGCCTACGAGCAGTACTTC.

The CDR3 DNA follows: TGTGCCAGCAGTCCGGGACAGGGAAACGCCAATGAGCAGTTCTTC. The encoded protein is CASSPGQGNANEQFF. The chain joins TRBV6-2 or TRBV6-3 to TRBJ2-1; 9 bases fit TRBD1. The germline CDR1 and CDR2 sequences are MNHEY and SVGEGT. Unmatched junction bases numbered 8, after V lost 5 bases and J lost 6 bases. The CDR3 spans 15 residues.

This chain uses TRBV6-5 with TRBJ1-4, with 8 bases aligning to TRBD1. Germline CDR1 reads MNHEY; CDR2 reads SVGAGI. Trimming at V came to 7 bases and at J to 7 bases, leaving 5 bases not matched to a gene. This CDR3 region has 13 residues. CDR3 sequence reads: CASKDRVGEKLFF. In nucleotides, the CDR3 is TGTGCCAGCAAGGACAGGGTTGGTGAAAAACTGTTTTTT.

The chain employs TRBV4-3 and TRBJ1-2; D is possibly TRBD1 (5 bases). V was clipped by 0 bases and J by 8 bases, with 13 bases between them. The CDR3 is 14 residues long. CDR1 LGHNA and CDR2 YSLEER come from the germline V gene. The DNA for the CDR3 is TGCGCCAGCAGCCAAGACCGCAGGGCTCTCGGCTACACCTTC. This translates into CASSQDRRALGYTF.

The chain is built from TRBV7-9 and TRBJ1-2; a possible D gene is TRBD1 (5 bases). The CDR3 consists of 15 residues. Trimming stripped 5 bases from V and 7 bases from J, with 20 bases between. CDR1 is SEHNR and CDR2 is FQNEAQ in the germline V gene (reference sequence). CDR3 loop: CASSPFGGEQSGYTF. The CDR3 DNA follows: TGTGCCAGCAGCCCCTTCGGAGGGGAACAGAGTGGCTACACCTTC.

This chain links TRBV5-4 with TRBJ2-7; D ambiguous. CDR1 and CDR2 from the germline V gene are SGHNT and YYREEE (reference sequence). The CDR3 extends over 12 amino acids. With 3 bases removed from V and 6 bases from J, the gap between germline ends came to 10 bases. This CDR3 is CASSSEESEQYF. The CDR3, as DNA: TGTGCCAGCAGCTCAGAGGAGTCCGAGCAGTACTTC. Filled out from reference TRBV5-4 and TRBJ2-7, the complete variable domain reads ETGVTQSPTHLIKTRGQQVTLRCSSQSGHNTVSWYQQALGQGPQFIFQYYREEENGRGNFPPRFSGLQFPNYSSELNVNALELDDSALYLCASSSEESEQYFGPGTRLTVT.

This chain connects TRBV11-1 to TRBJ2-3, with 14 bases identical to TRBD2. V was clipped by 6 bases and J by 3 bases; unmatched bases: 5. Germline V CDR1 and CDR2: SGHAT, FQDESV (reference sequence). The CDR3 has 16 residues. The CDR3 loop reads CASSPGTSGSTDTQYF. In DNA, the CDR3 is TGTGCCAGCAGTCCCGGGACTAGCGGGAGTACAGATACGCAGTATTTT.

This clone was detected only once. The chain uses TRBV3-1 (or the pseudogene TRBV3-2) and TRBJ1-1; TRBD1 matches at 7 bases. V was clipped by 3 bases and J by 3 bases; unmatched bases: 7. The germline V gene encodes CDR1 LGHDT and CDR2 YNNKEL (reference sequence). This CDR3 comprises 15 residues. CDR3 in amino acids: CASSQGTGEDTEAFF. CDR3 nucleotide sequence: TGTGCCAGCAGCCAGGGCACAGGGGAGGACACTGAAGCTTTCTTT.

V and J are TRBV9 and TRBJ1-5; D unclear. Looked up from germline, CDR1 is SGDLS and CDR2 is YYNGEE. The CDR3 sequence is 15 residues long. V was clipped by 2 bases and J by 0 bases, with 9 bases between them. The CDR3 reads CASSVFGDSNQPQHF. The CDR3 DNA sequence: TGTGCCAGCAGCGTTTTCGGGGATAGCAATCAGCCCCAGCATTTT.

The gene calls are TRBV5-1 and TRBJ2-4; D gene unclear. The germline V gene has CDR1 SGHRS and CDR2 YFSETQ. The CDR3 is 14 residues long. Trimming left V 3 bases short and J 7 bases short, with 14 bases between. The DNA of the CDR3 is TGCGCCAGCAGCTCCGACCCCGTCGGGAACATTCAGTACTTC. The encoded protein is CASSSDPVGNIQYF.

The CDR3 protein is CASSKDSGNEKLFF. The CDR3 nucleotides are TGTGCCAGCAGCAAGGACAGTGGAAATGAAAAACTGTTTTTT. The genes are TRBV5-4 and TRBJ1-4; possibly TRBD1 for D (6 bases). V lost 4 bases and J lost 5, with 12 bases in between. Germline CDR1 reads SGHNT; CDR2 reads YYREEE (reference sequence). CDR3 length equals 14 residues.

CDR3 sequence: CASSLTGSGEQYF. The CDR3 bases are TGTGCCAGCAGCTTAACAGGGTCGGGAGAGCAGTACTTC. The chain has TRBV7-2 and TRBJ2-7, with TRBD1 as a possible D gene (6 bases). The CDR3 runs to 13 residues. V lost 2 bases and J lost 7, with 12 bases in between. The germline gives CDR1 SGHTA, CDR2 FQGNSA.

The V call is TRBV6-5, the J call TRBJ2-5, with 9 bases identical to TRBD1. The CDR3 length is 14 residues. Germline V gene data show CDR1 as MNHEY and CDR2 as SVGAGI. Germline trimming cut 0 bases from V and 5 bases from J; bases unmatched to any gene: 1. CDR3 in amino acids: CASSYSGTGETQYF. The CDR3 nucleotides are TGTGCCAGCAGTTACTCCGGGACAGGGGAGACCCAGTACTTC.